This T cell receptor (beta chain) was retrieved from a study of blood T cell repertoires in COVID-19. Study at large: The United States, Italy and Spain supplied acute and convalescent COVID-19 samples. T cells, B-cell-depleted T cells, or PBMCs provided the cDNA or gDNA that served as material.

Germline CDR1 and CDR2: MNHEY and SMNVEV (reference sequence). This CDR3 spans 16 amino acids. The junction had 8 bases not matched to a gene; V was cut back by 4 bases and J by 4 bases. As handled by the study authors: Nucleated cell number was recorded as an estimate derived from reference gene primer amplification. Data came from immunoSEQ multiplex PCR; TCRdb stores just in-frame clones and leaves some out. V, J and clone size derive from that table, while D and trimming were established from the DNA sequence. The sample contains 180,000 or so clones, about 87% of which appear only once. This clonotype originated in a young man with active or convalescent COVID-19. V and J are TRBV27 and TRBJ1-2, with TRBD1 matching over 11 bases. The source material was peripheral blood. CDR3 residues: CASSSPRTGGLYGYTF. In nucleotides, the CDR3 is TGTGCCAGCAGTTCACCCCGGACAGGGGGCCTCTATGGCTACACCTTC.